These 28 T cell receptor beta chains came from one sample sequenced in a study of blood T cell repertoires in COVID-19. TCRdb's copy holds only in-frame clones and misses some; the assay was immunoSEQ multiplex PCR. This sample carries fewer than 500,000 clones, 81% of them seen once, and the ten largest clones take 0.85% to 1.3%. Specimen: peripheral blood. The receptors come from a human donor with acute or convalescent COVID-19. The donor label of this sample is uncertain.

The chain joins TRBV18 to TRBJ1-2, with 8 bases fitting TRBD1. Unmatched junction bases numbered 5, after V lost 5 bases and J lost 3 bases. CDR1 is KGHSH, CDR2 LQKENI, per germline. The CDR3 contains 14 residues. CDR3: CASSRAGGDYGYTF. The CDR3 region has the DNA TGTGCCAGCTCAAGGGCAGGGGGCGACTATGGCTACACCTTC.

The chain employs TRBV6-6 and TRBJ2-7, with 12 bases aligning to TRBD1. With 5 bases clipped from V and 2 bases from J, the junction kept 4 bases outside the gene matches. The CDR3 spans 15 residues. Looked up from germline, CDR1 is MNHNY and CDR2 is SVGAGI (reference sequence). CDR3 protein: CASSGTGGGPYEQYF. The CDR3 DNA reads TGTGCCAGCAGTGGGACAGGGGGCGGCCCCTACGAGCAGTACTTC.

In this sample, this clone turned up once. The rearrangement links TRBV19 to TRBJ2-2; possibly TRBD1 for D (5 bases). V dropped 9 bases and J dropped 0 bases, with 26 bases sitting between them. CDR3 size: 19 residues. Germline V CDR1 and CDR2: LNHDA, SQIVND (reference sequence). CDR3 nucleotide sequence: TGTGCCAGAGCTACGGAGACAGTAGGGCAGCGATCGAACACCGGGGAGCTGTTTTTT. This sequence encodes CARATETVGQRSNTGELFF. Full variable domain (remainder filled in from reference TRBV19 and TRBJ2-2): DGGITQSPKYLFRKEGQNVTLSCEQNLNHDAMYWYRQDPGQGLRLIYYSQIVNDFQKGDIAEGYSVSREKKESFPLTVTSAQKNPTAFYLCARATETVGQRSNTGELFFGEGSRLTVL.

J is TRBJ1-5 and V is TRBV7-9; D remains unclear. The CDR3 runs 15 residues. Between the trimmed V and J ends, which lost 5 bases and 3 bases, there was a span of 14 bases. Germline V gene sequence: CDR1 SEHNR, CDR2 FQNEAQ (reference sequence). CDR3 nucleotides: TGTGCCAGCAGCCCCGGGGAAGGTTTCAATCAGCCCCAGCATTTT. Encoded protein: CASSPGEGFNQPQHF.

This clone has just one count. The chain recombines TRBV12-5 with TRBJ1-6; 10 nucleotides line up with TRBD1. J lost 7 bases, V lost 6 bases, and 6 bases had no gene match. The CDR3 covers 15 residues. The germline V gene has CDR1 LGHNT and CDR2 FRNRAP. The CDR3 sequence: CASGTPGQGNSPLHF. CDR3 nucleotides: TGTGCTAGTGGAACCCCGGGACAGGGGAATTCACCCCTCCACTTT.

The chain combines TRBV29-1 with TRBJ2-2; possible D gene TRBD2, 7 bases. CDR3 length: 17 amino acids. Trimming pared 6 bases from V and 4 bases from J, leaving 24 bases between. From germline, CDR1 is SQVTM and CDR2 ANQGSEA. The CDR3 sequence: CSVGGPVAGASTGELFF. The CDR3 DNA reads TGCAGCGTCGGGGGGCCCGTGGCGGGCGCTAGCACCGGGGAGCTGTTTTTT.

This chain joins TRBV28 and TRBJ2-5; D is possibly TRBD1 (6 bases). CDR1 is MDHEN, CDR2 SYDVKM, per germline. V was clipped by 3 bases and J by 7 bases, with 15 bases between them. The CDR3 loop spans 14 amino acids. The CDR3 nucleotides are TGTGCCAGCAGTTTTGGGCAGGTCAGGGGGACCCAGTACTTC. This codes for CASSFGQVRGTQYF.

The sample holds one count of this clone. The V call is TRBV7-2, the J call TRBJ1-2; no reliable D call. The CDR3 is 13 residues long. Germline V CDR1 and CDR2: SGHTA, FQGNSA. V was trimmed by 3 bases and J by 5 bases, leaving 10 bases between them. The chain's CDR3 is CASSFEARYGYTF. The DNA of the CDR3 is TGTGCCAGCAGCTTCGAGGCGAGGTATGGCTACACCTTC.

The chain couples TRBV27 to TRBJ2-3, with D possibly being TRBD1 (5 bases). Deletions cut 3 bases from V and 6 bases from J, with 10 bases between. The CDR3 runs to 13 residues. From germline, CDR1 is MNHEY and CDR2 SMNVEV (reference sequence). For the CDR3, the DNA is TGTGCCAGCAGTTTGCCAGGGTCGGATACGCAGTATTTT. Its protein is CASSLPGSDTQYF.

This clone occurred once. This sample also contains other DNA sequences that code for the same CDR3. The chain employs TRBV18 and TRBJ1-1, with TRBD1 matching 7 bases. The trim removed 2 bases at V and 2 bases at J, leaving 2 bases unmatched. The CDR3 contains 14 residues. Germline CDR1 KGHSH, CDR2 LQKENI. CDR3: CASSPTGVNTEAFF. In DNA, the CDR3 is TGTGCCAGCTCACCAACAGGGGTCAACACTGAAGCTTTCTTT.

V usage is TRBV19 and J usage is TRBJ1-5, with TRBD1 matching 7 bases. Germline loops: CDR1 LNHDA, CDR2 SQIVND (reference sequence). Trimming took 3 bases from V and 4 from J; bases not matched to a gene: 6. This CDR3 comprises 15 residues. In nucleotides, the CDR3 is TGTGCCAGTAGTATTAGGGGGCTAGCTAATCAGCCCCAGCATTTT. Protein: CASSIRGLANQPQHF.

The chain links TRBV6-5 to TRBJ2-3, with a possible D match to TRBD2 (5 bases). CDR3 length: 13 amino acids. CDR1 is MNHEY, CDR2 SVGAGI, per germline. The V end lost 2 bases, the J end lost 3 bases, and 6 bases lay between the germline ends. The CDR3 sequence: CASSYRETDTQYF. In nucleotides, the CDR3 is TGTGCCAGCAGTTACCGGGAAACAGATACGCAGTATTTT.

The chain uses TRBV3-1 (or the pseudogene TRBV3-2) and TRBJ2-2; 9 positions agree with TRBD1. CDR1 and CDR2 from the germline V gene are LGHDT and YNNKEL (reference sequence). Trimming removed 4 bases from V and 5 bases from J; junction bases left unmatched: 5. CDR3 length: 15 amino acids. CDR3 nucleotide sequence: TGTGCCAGCAGCCGAGTGGGACAGGGTACCGGGGAGCTGTTTTTT. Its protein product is CASSRVGQGTGELFF.

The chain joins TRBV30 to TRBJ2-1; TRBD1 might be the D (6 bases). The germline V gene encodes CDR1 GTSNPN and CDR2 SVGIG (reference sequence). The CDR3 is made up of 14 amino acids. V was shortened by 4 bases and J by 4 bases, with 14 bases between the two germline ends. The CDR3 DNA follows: TGTGCCTGGAAACGGGCAGGGGCTTACAATGAGCAGTTCTTC. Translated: CAWKRAGAYNEQFF.

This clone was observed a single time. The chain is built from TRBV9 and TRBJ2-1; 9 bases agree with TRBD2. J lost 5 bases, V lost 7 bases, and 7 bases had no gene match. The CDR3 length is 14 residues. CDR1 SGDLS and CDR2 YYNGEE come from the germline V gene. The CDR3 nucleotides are TGTGCCAGCGGGATTAGCGGGAGCCACAATGAGCAGTTCTTC. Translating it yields CASGISGSHNEQFF.

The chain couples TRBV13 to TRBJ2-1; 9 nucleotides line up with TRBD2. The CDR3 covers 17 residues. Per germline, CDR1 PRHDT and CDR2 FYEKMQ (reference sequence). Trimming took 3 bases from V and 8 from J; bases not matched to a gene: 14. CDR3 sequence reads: CASSFPGTSKGIDEQFF. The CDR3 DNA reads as TGTGCCAGCAGCTTTCCCGGGACTAGCAAAGGAATAGATGAGCAGTTCTTC.

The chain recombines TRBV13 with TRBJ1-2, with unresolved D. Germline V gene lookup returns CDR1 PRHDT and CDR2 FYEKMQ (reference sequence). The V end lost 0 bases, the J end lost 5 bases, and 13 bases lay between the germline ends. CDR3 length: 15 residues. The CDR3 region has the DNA TGTGCCAGCAGCTTAGGAGGCAGGAACCCATATGGCTACACCTTC. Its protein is CASSLGGRNPYGYTF. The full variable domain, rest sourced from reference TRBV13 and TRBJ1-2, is AAGVIQSPRHLIKEKRETATLKCYPIPRHDTVYWYQQGPGQDPQFLISFYEKMQSDKGSIPDRFSAQQFSDYHSELNMSSLELGDSALYFCASSLGGRNPYGYTFGSGTRLTVV.

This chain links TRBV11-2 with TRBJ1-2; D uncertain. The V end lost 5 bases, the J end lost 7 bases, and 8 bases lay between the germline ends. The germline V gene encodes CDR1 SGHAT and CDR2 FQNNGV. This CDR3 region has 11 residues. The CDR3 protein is CASSPTIGYTF. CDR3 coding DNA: TGTGCCAGCAGCCCAACAATTGGCTACACCTTC.

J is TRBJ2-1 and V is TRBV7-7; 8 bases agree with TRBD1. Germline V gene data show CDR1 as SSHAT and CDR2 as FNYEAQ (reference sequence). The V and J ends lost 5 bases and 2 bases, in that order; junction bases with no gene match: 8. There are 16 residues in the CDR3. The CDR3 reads CASSPRPGGPYNEQFF. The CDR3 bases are TGTGCCAGCAGCCCCAGGCCAGGGGGCCCCTACAATGAGCAGTTCTTC.

CDR3 coding DNA: TGTGCCAGCAGCCCCGGACCTCCCCGGGGAGGCTACACCTTC. Translated, it gives CASSPGPPRGGYTF. V usage is TRBV27 and J usage is TRBJ1-2; D is ambiguous. Per germline, CDR1 MNHEY and CDR2 SMNVEV (reference sequence). The ends were cut back, 6 bases at V and 8 bases at J, with 19 bases in the middle. The CDR3 consists of 14 residues.

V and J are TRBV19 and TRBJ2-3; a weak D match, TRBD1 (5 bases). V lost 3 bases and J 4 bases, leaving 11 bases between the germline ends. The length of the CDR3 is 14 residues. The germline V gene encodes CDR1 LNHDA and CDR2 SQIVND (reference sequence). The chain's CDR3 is CASSMSAGSDTQYF. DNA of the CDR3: TGTGCCAGTAGTATGTCGGCAGGGTCAGATACGCAGTATTTT.

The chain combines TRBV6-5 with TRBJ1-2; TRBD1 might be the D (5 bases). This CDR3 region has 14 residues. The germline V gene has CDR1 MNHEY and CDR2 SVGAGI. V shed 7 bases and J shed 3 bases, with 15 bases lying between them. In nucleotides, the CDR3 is TGTGCCAGCACCAAACGGGGGTCCTACTATGGCTACACCTTC. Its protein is CASTKRGSYYGYTF.

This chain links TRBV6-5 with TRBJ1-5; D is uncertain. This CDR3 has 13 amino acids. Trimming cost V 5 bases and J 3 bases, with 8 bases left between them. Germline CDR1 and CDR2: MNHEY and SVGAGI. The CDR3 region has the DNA TGTGCCAGCAGTCTTGCGTCCAATCAGCCCCAGCATTTT. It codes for CASSLASNQPQHF.

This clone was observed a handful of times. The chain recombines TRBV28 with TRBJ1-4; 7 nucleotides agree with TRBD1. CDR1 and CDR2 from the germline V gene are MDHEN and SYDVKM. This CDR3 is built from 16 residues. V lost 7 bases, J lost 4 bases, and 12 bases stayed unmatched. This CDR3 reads CASTTYGGQFNEKLFF. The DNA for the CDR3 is TGTGCCAGCACCACCTACGGGGGACAGTTTAATGAAAAACTGTTTTTT.

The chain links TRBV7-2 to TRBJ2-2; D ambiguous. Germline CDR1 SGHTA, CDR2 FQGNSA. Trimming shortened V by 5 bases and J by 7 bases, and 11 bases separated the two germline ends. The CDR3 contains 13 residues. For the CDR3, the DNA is TGTGCCAGCAGCCCTTTCAGTTTCGGGGAGCTGTTTTTT. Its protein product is CASSPFSFGELFF.

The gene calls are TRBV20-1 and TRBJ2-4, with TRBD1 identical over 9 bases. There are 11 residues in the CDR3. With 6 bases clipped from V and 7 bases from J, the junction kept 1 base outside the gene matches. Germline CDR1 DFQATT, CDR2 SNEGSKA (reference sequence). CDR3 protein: CSAGQGNIQYF. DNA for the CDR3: TGCAGTGCAGGACAGGGGAACATTCAGTACTTC.

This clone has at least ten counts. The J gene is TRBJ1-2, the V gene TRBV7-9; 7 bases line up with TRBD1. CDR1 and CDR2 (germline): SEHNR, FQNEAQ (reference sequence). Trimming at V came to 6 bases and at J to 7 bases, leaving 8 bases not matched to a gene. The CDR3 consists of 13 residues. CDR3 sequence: CASSTHRGFGYTF. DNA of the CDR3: TGTGCCAGCAGTACTCACAGGGGTTTTGGCTACACCTTC. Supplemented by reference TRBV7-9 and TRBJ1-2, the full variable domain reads DTGVSQNPRHKITKRGQNVTFRCDPISEHNRLYWYRQTLGQGPEFLTYFQNEAQLEKSRLLSDRFSAERPKGSFSTLEIQRTEQGDSAMYLCASSTHRGFGYTFGSGTRLTVV.

DNA for the CDR3: TGTGCCAGCTCACGCACAGGAACAGGGTCACCCCTCCACTTT. As protein: CASSRTGTGSPLHF. The rearrangement joins TRBV18 to TRBJ1-6; tentative D call: TRBD1 (6 bases). CDR1 KGHSH and CDR2 LQKENI come from the germline V gene. The CDR3 contains 14 residues. V lost 4 bases and J lost 10, with 14 bases in between.